These 23 T cell receptor beta chains were sequenced from one sample in a study of blood T cell repertoires in COVID-19. The table came from immunoSEQ multiplex PCR; TCRdb's copy has only in-frame clones and leaves some out. The sample carries around 300,000 clones, roughly 90% recorded once. Sequenced: peripheral blood. All receptors derive from a woman in her twenties or thirties with active or convalescent COVID-19.

The chain's CDR3 is CASSLFGEQFF. DNA for the CDR3: TGTGCCAGCAGTTTATTCGGTGAGCAGTTCTTC. This chain connects TRBV27 to TRBJ2-1, with D hard to call. Germline CDR1 and CDR2: MNHEY and SMNVEV (reference sequence). Trimming stripped 1 base from V and 9 bases from J, with 4 bases between. This CDR3 region has 11 residues.

The chain uses TRBV13 and TRBJ1-6; D ambiguous. From germline, CDR1 is PRHDT and CDR2 FYEKMQ (reference sequence). There are 14 residues in the CDR3. V was trimmed by 3 bases and J by 9 bases, leaving 12 bases between them. Here the CDR3 DNA reads TGTGCCAGCAGCTTGGGCCGATCCAGTTCACCCCTCCACTTT. Protein sequence: CASSLGRSSSPLHF.

The gene calls are TRBV2 and TRBJ1-4; D perhaps matches TRBD1 (6 bases). Per the germline V gene, CDR1 is SNHLY and CDR2 is FYNNEI. The CDR3 has 13 amino acids. V lost 4 bases and J lost 8, with 11 bases in between. CDR3 DNA: TGTGCCAGCAGTGCAGGGGTAGGCGAAAAACTGTTTTTT. It specifies CASSAGVGEKLFF.

J is TRBJ2-2 and V is TRBV7-2, with TRBD2 matching over 12 bases. Germline V CDR1 and CDR2: SGHTA, FQGNSA. Trimming cost V 0 bases and J 6 bases; bases outside gene matches: 2. The CDR3 spans 16 residues. The CDR3 loop is CASSLALAGGPGELFF. The CDR3 coding sequence is TGTGCCAGCAGCTTAGCCCTAGCGGGGGGGCCCGGGGAGCTGTTTTTT.

This chain links TRBV4-1 with TRBJ1-1; 7 bases agree with TRBD1. The CDR3 is made up of 15 amino acids. Germline V lookup: CDR1 MGHRA, CDR2 YSYEKL. J gave up 4 bases and V 4 bases, and 9 bases lay outside the gene matches. CDR3 nucleotide sequence: TGCGCCAGCAGCCCGTCCAGGGGGGAGGTCACTGAAGCTTTCTTT. Its translation is CASSPSRGEVTEAFF.

V and J are TRBV2 and TRBJ2-3, with no clear D. Trimming pared 7 bases from V and 6 bases from J, leaving 11 bases between. The germline V gene has CDR1 SNHLY and CDR2 FYNNEI. This CDR3 has 12 residues. CDR3 nucleotide sequence: TGTGCCAGCAATCTCTTCGGGGATACGCAGTATTTT. Protein product: CASNLFGDTQYF.

The sample holds a few counts of this clone. The V and J genes are TRBV28 and TRBJ1-2; no reliable D call. Trimming left V 5 bases short and J 7 bases short, with 14 bases between. Germline V lookup: CDR1 MDHEN, CDR2 SYDVKM. CDR3 length: 13 amino acids. CDR3 in amino acids: CASSLPPRSGYTF. The CDR3 bases are TGTGCCAGCAGTCTCCCTCCTAGGAGTGGCTACACCTTC.

The CDR3 nucleotides read TGTGCCAGCACCCACGGAGGGTCGGGAAAGTTCCAGCCCCAGCATTTT. Encoded protein: CASTHGGSGKFQPQHF. This chain links TRBV6-8 with TRBJ1-5; D gene ambiguous. Germline-derived CDR1 and CDR2 are MNHGY and SAAAGT. This CDR3 region has 16 residues. Trimming pared 7 bases from V and 7 bases from J, leaving 23 bases between.

This clone was seen just once. J is TRBJ1-1 and V is TRBV7-3; 7 nucleotides match TRBD1. Germline values: CDR1 SGHTA, CDR2 FQGTGA. Trimming cost V 1 base and J 5 bases; bases outside gene matches: 4. The CDR3 has 14 amino acids. In nucleotides, the CDR3 is TGTGCCAGCAGCTTAAAGGCAGGGGGGACTGAAGCTTTCTTT. This gives the protein CASSLKAGGTEAFF.

The gene calls are TRBV7-8 and TRBJ2-3, with D perhaps TRBD2 (6 bases). The CDR3 has 17 residues. Trimming cost V 0 bases and J 1 base, with 14 bases left between them. Germline V CDR1 and CDR2: SGHVS, FQNEAQ. CDR3 sequence: CASSLAAPGVGTDTQYF. The CDR3 DNA reads TGTGCCAGCAGCTTAGCCGCTCCGGGGGTCGGCACAGATACGCAGTATTTT.

The chain is built from TRBV7-9 and TRBJ2-1, with D tentatively TRBD1 (5 bases). This CDR3 spans 15 amino acids. Germline lookup yields CDR1 SEHNR and CDR2 FQNEAQ (reference sequence). The V end lost 1 base, the J end lost 7 bases, and 14 bases lay between the germline ends. CDR3 DNA sequence: TGTGCCAGCAGCTTAGAAGGTGGGGCAGGGAATGAGCAGTTCTTC. Translating it yields CASSLEGGAGNEQFF.

The chain employs TRBV5-1 and TRBJ2-7; tentative D call: TRBD1 (5 bases). Per germline, CDR1 SGHRS and CDR2 YFSETQ. The V end lost 5 bases, the J end lost 1 base, and 13 bases lay between the germline ends. This CDR3 comprises 14 residues. The CDR3 nucleotides are TGCGCCAGCAGACAGGACCCACAATCCTACGAGCAGTACTTC. Protein sequence: CASRQDPQSYEQYF.

The rearrangement links TRBV12-3 or TRBV12-4 to TRBJ1-1, with TRBD1 as a possible D gene (5 bases). The CDR3 is 12 residues long. The V and J ends lost 6 bases and 8 bases respectively, with 13 bases between them. CDR3 DNA sequence: TGTGCCAGCAGCGGGGGACGGATCGAAGCTTTCTTT. Protein: CASSGGRIEAFF.

The V call is TRBV5-1, the J call TRBJ1-1, with D possibly being TRBD1 (6 bases). V gave up 7 bases and J gave up 5 bases, with 18 bases separating them. Looked up from germline, CDR1 is SGHRS and CDR2 is YFSETQ. CDR3 length: 14 residues. CDR3 in amino acids: CASRRSQGGTEAFF. CDR3 nucleotides: TGCGCCAGCCGTCGATCACAGGGAGGGACTGAAGCTTTCTTT.

This chain joins TRBV6-2 or TRBV6-3 and TRBJ2-6; TRBD2 matches 11 bases. Germline V gene data show CDR1 as MNHEY and CDR2 as SVGEGT. V lost 11 bases to trimming and J lost 4 bases; unmatched junction nucleotides: 10. This CDR3 spans 16 amino acids. The CDR3 DNA reads as TGTGCCTGCTGTTTTAGCGGGGGGGCGGGGGCCAACGTCCTGACTTTC. This translates into CACCFSGGAGANVLTF.

The table lists this clone with a count of one. The CDR3 coding sequence is TGCGCCAGCAGCCCGGATGGGCAGATTAATGAGCAGTTCTTC. Protein product: CASSPDGQINEQFF. The rearrangement links TRBV4-3 to TRBJ2-1; D unclear. V lost 4 bases, J lost 7 bases, and 14 bases lay in between. This CDR3 contains 14 residues. Per the germline V gene, CDR1 is LGHNA and CDR2 is YSLEER.

The chain has TRBV30 and TRBJ1-2; tentative D call: TRBD1 (5 bases). This CDR3 contains 15 residues. The V end was cut by 3 bases, the J end by 3 bases, with 17 bases between. Germline CDR1 is GTSNPN and CDR2 is SVGIG (reference sequence). The CDR3 DNA reads TGTGCCTGGAGGGTTTCGGGGGGAGCGGACTATGGCTACACCTTC. This encodes CAWRVSGGADYGYTF. Complete variable domain (other parts from reference TRBV30 and TRBJ1-2): SQTIHQWPATLVQPVGSPLSLECTVEGTSNPNLYWYRQAAGRGLQLLFYSVGIGQISSEVPQNLSASRPQDRQFILSSKKLLLSDSGFYLCAWRVSGGADYGYTFGSGTRLTVV.

The genes are TRBV5-1 and TRBJ1-4; D ambiguous. CDR3 length: 16 amino acids. Trimming left V 0 bases short and J 1 base short, with 10 bases between. Germline assignment: CDR1 SGHRS and CDR2 YFSETQ. The CDR3 DNA follows: TGCGCCAGCAGCTTGGCCGTAATCGGAACTAATGAAAAACTGTTTTTT. This codes for CASSLAVIGTNEKLFF.

The chain uses TRBV7-2 and TRBJ2-1; no reliable D call. Germline lookup yields CDR1 SGHTA and CDR2 FQGNSA. CDR3 length equals 12 residues. V lost 2 bases, J lost 12 bases, and 11 bases lay in between. The CDR3 reads CASSLLASGQFF. The DNA of the CDR3 is TGTGCCAGCAGCTTACTGGCGTCGGGGCAGTTCTTC.

The chain is built from TRBV6-1 and TRBJ1-1, with D unresolved. Germline loops: CDR1 MNHNS, CDR2 SASEGT. V lost 2 bases, J lost 6 bases, and 10 bases lay in between. The CDR3 contains 13 residues. In DNA, the CDR3 is TGTGCCAGCAGTGAATCCGGGAGGGCTGAAGCTTTCTTT. It codes for CASSESGRAEAFF.

The chain is built from TRBV6-5 and TRBJ1-3; D perhaps matches TRBD1 (5 bases). The V gene lost 5 bases and the J gene lost 3 bases, with 14 bases spanning the gap. This CDR3 region has 15 residues. Germline loops: CDR1 MNHEY, CDR2 SVGAGI. The CDR3 loop is CASSPREGRGNTIYF. The CDR3, as DNA: TGTGCCAGCAGTCCCCGGGAGGGGCGTGGAAACACCATATATTTT.

This clone has a single count. This chain uses TRBV3-1 (or the pseudogene TRBV3-2) with TRBJ2-3; 9 bases align to TRBD2. The germline V gene encodes CDR1 LGHDT and CDR2 YNNKEL (reference sequence). V shed 4 bases, J shed 1 base, and the junction held 6 bases outside the gene matches. The CDR3 is made up of 16 amino acids. CDR3 sequence reads: CASSPEERGGTDTQYF. In DNA form, the CDR3 reads TGTGCCAGCAGCCCTGAGGAGCGGGGGGGCACAGATACGCAGTATTTT.

This clone showed up just once. The chain employs TRBV7-3 and TRBJ2-1; 8 bases align to TRBD2. CDR3 length: 15 amino acids. Germline-derived CDR1 and CDR2 are SGHTA and FQGTGA. V was pared by 5 bases and J by 6 bases, with 9 bases of the junction left unmatched. The CDR3 loop is CASSKAGTRANEQFF. CDR3 DNA: TGTGCCAGCAGCAAAGCCGGGACTAGGGCCAATGAGCAGTTCTTC.